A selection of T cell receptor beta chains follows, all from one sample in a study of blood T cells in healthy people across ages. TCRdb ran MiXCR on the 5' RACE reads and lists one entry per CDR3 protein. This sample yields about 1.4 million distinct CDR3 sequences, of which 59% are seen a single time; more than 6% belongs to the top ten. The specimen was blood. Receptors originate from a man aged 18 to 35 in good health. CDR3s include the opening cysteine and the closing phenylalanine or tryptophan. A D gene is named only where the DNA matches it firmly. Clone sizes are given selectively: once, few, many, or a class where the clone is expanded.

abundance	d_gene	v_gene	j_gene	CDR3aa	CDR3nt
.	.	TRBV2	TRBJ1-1	CASSEALDSLEEGTEAFF	TGTGCCAGCAGTGAAGCGCTTGACAGCCTGGAAGAGGGCACTGAAGCTTTCTTT
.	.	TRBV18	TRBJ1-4	CASSRPGTPRSEKLFF	TGTGCCAGCTCAAGACCCGGGACACCTAGGAGCGAAAAACTGTTTTTT
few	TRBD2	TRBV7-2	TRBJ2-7	CASSLRLAGYEQYF	TGTGCCAGCAGTTTACGACTAGCGGGCTACGAGCAGTACTTC
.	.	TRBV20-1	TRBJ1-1	CSAVRAPSTEAFF	TGCAGTGCCGTCAGGGCGCCGAGCACTGAAGCTTTCTTT
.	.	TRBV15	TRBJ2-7	CATRSDSHEQYF	TGTGCCACCAGATCGGACAGTCACGAGCAGTACTTC
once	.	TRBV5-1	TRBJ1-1	CASSLAVGLDTEAFF	TGCGCCAGCAGCTTGGCGGTGGGTCTGGACACTGAAGCTTTCTTT
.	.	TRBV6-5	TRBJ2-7	CASSLQTSYNEQYF	TGTGCCAGCAGCCTACAGACCTCCTACAATGAGCAGTACTTC
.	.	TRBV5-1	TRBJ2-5	CASSPGGGTGEQYF	TGCGCCAGCTCCCCCGGGGGCGGAACAGGGGAGCAGTACTTC
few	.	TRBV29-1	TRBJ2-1	CSVPTQGSSYNEQFF	TGCAGCGTCCCGACGCAAGGGAGCTCCTACAATGAGCAGTTCTTC
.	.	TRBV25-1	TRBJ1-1	CASSELSGVLGTEAFF	TGTGCCAGCAGTGAATTGTCAGGGGTTTTGGGCACTGAAGCTTTCTTT
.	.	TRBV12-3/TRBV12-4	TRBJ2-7	CASSPEGGRRCEQYF	TGTGCCAGCAGTCCAGAGGGGGGACGGAGATGCGAGCAGTACTTC
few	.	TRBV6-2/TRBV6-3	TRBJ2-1	CASSDMGMWEQFF	TGTGCCAGCAGTGACATGGGGATGTGGGAGCAGTTCTTC
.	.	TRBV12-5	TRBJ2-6	CASGSAEQGSGANVLTF	TGTGCTAGTGGTTCTGCCGAGCAGGGATCTGGGGCCAACGTCCTGACTTTC
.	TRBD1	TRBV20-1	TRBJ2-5	CSARAWTGVGPRETQYF	TGCAGTGCTAGAGCCTGGACAGGGGTCGGTCCGCGAGAGACCCAGTACTTC